This record looks at one T cell receptor beta chain sequence and its context. Sequencing used immunoSEQ multiplex PCR; TCRdb keeps in-frame clones, though not all of them. The data contain 130,000 or so clones, under 90% of them singletons. This sample is part of a study of blood T cell repertoires in COVID-19. In the study overall: COVID-19 samples from acute and convalescent phases originated in the United States, Italy and Spain.

J lost 8 bases, V lost 4 bases, and 6 bases had no gene match. Germline V lookup: CDR1 SGHAT, CDR2 FQNNGV. The CDR3 spans 15 residues. The receptor was isolated from a woman aged 60 to 75 with acute or convalescent COVID-19. The chain links TRBV11-2 to TRBJ1-6; 9 positions agree with TRBD1. The specimen was peripheral blood. The CDR3 region has the DNA TGTGCCAGCAGCTCCGGGACAGGGTTTTATTCACCCCTCCACTTT. As protein: CASSSGTGFYSPLHF.